Each of the 27 T cell receptor beta chains below was sequenced from the same sample in a study of memory CD4+ T cells and cytomegalovirus serostatus. Repertoires were generated with immunoSEQ multiplex PCR, while TCRdb's copy carries only in-frame clones and drops some. The table shows tens of thousands of clones, with roughly 77% occurring only once. Single viable CD3+CD4+CD8-CD45RO+ cells were sorted as the memory CD4+ T cells. Sequenced material: memory CD4+ T cells from blood. These receptors were collected from an adult in good health and CMV-seronegative.

The rearrangement uses TRBV4-2 and TRBJ2-2, with TRBD2 matching over 7 bases. The CDR3 is 15 amino acids. The germline CDR1 and CDR2 sequences are LGHNA and YNFKEQ. V was clipped by 4 bases and J by 2 bases; unmatched bases: 4. CDR3 sequence: CASSRQRGNTGELFF. The CDR3 coding sequence is TGTGCCAGCAGCCGGCAGCGGGGAAACACCGGGGAGCTGTTTTTT.

The chain carries TRBV27 and TRBJ2-1, with D hard to call. Germline V gene lookup returns CDR1 MNHEY and CDR2 SMNVEV (reference sequence). The CDR3 is made up of 17 amino acids. V was cut by 3 bases and J by 0 bases, with 15 bases left in between. DNA for the CDR3: TGTGCCAGCAGTTTGAGAATGTCCGGTGGCTCCTACAATGAGCAGTTCTTC. Encoded protein: CASSLRMSGGSYNEQFF.

This chain connects TRBV19 to TRBJ1-5; D not resolved. The germline V and J ends were trimmed by 3 bases and 6 bases, with 9 bases remaining between them. Germline V gene sequence: CDR1 LNHDA, CDR2 SQIVND (reference sequence). CDR3 length equals 13 residues. The CDR3 region is CASSILGVQPQHF. The CDR3 coding sequence is TGTGCCAGTAGTATCCTTGGGGTTCAGCCCCAGCATTTT.

The chain carries TRBV2 and TRBJ2-4; possibly TRBD2 for D (6 bases). Trimming pared 10 bases from V and 0 bases from J, leaving 13 bases between. Per the germline V gene, CDR1 is SNHLY and CDR2 is FYNNEI. The CDR3 loop spans 14 amino acids. CDR3: CATSPGVAKNIQYF. As DNA, the CDR3 is TGTGCCACGTCGCCGGGAGTAGCCAAAAACATTCAGTACTTC.

This clone appeared once. The chain combines TRBV6-5 with TRBJ1-1; D may be TRBD1 (5 bases). The CDR3 is made up of 13 amino acids. The V end was cut by 4 bases, the J end by 6 bases, with 12 bases between. CDR1 and CDR2 from the germline V gene are MNHEY and SVGAGI. In DNA form, the CDR3 reads TGTGCCAGCAGTTTCCGGGACCCTCCTGAAGCTTTCTTT. This sequence encodes CASSFRDPPEAFF.

This clone has more than one count but fewer than ten. This chain links TRBV2 with TRBJ2-6; the D is unclear. Trimming left V 7 bases short and J 1 base short, with 8 bases between. The germline CDR1 and CDR2 sequences are SNHLY and FYNNEI. CDR3 length: 14 residues. The CDR3 DNA reads as TGTGCCAGCAAATCGGGTTCTGGGGCCAACGTCCTGACTTTC. It specifies CASKSGSGANVLTF.

This rearrangement joins TRBV7-8 to TRBJ2-2, with D possibly matching TRBD1 (5 bases). This CDR3 comprises 16 residues. From germline, CDR1 is SGHVS and CDR2 FQNEAQ. Deletions cut 2 bases from V and 3 bases from J, with 13 bases between. This CDR3 is CASSLSSRVDTGELFF. The CDR3, as DNA: TGTGCCAGCAGCTTATCGTCCAGGGTAGACACCGGGGAGCTGTTTTTT. Using reference TRBV7-8 and TRBJ2-2 for the parts outside the CDR3, the full variable domain is GAGVSQSPRYKVAKRGQDVALRCDPISGHVSLFWYQQALGQGPEFLTYFQNEAQLDKSGLPSDRFFAERPEGSVSTLKIQRTQQEDSAVYLCASSLSSRVDTGELFFGEGSRLTVL.

This chain joins TRBV5-8 and TRBJ1-3, with 7 bases lining up with TRBD1. This CDR3 is built from 14 residues. Germline V gene data show CDR1 as SGHTS and CDR2 as YDEGEE. V lost 7 bases and J lost 0; bases outside the gene matches: 4. The CDR3 bases are TGTGCCAGCGGGGACAGTAACTCTGGAAACACCATATATTTT. Its translation is CASGDSNSGNTIYF.

The gene calls are TRBV14 and TRBJ1-1; a weak D match, TRBD1 (6 bases). Per germline, CDR1 SGHDN and CDR2 FVKESK. The CDR3 sequence is 13 residues long. V dropped 4 bases and J dropped 3 bases, with 9 bases sitting between them. CDR3 sequence (DNA): TGTGCCAGCAGCCCTTCAGGGGACACTGAAGCTTTCTTT. Translation: CASSPSGDTEAFF.

The genes are TRBV2 and TRBJ1-4, with 7 positions matching TRBD1. This CDR3 comprises 15 residues. Germline V gene sequence: CDR1 SNHLY, CDR2 FYNNEI. V lost 6 bases to trimming and J lost 5 bases; unmatched junction nucleotides: 9. The CDR3 reads CASSETGVKNEKLFF. The CDR3, as DNA: TGTGCCAGCAGCGAAACAGGGGTGAAGAATGAAAAACTGTTTTTT.

V gene TRBV2 combines with J gene TRBJ1-6; 11 bases agree with TRBD1. Per the germline V gene, CDR1 is SNHLY and CDR2 is FYNNEI. This CDR3 comprises 19 residues. V dropped 3 bases and J dropped 5; count of bases not matched to a gene: 12. Written as DNA, the CDR3 is TGTGCCAGCAGTGAGGGACCGGGACAGGGGGATTATGATAATTCACCCCTCCACTTT. Amino acids: CASSEGPGQGDYDNSPLHF.

The rearrangement joins TRBV7-9 to TRBJ2-5, with D possibly being TRBD1 (6 bases). Trimming took 5 bases from V and 3 from J, leaving 13 bases between them. Germline loops: CDR1 SEHNR, CDR2 FQNEAQ (reference sequence). The CDR3 loop spans 14 amino acids. The CDR3 here is CASSPGVSKETQYF. The CDR3, as DNA: TGTGCCAGCAGCCCAGGGGTCTCCAAAGAGACCCAGTACTTC.

V and J are TRBV4-1 and TRBJ1-2; D remains ambiguous. Trimming removed 1 base at V and 7 bases at J, with 13 bases between. The CDR3 is 14 residues long. Germline-derived CDR1 and CDR2 are MGHRA and YSYEKL. The CDR3 reads CASSQAGSPGGYTF. In nucleotides, the CDR3 is TGCGCCAGCAGCCAAGCCGGTAGTCCTGGTGGCTACACCTTC.

The chain combines TRBV7-8 with TRBJ2-1; 7 bases agree with TRBD1. Losses at the gene ends were 5 bases for V and 2 bases for J; bases not matched to a gene: 6. The CDR3 spans 15 residues. The V gene's germline CDR1 is SGHVS and CDR2 FQNEAQ. The chain's CDR3 is CASSLRGYTYNEQFF. The CDR3 DNA reads TGTGCCAGCAGCCTCAGGGGGTACACCTACAATGAGCAGTTCTTC.

This clone has only a few counts. The chain uses TRBV7-9 and TRBJ1-1; no definite D call. V lost 6 bases, J lost 5 bases, and 13 bases lay in between. Germline CDR1 and CDR2: SEHNR and FQNEAQ (reference sequence). The CDR3 is made up of 13 amino acids. CDR3 sequence: CASSLREITEAFF. In DNA form, the CDR3 reads TGTGCCAGCAGTTTAAGGGAGATTACTGAAGCTTTCTTT.

The chain employs TRBV7-9 and TRBJ1-1, with 8 bases aligning to TRBD1. CDR3 length: 15 residues. Germline V CDR1 and CDR2: SEHNR, FQNEAQ (reference sequence). With V trimmed by 3 bases and J by 1 base, 4 bases remained unmatched. In nucleotides, the CDR3 is TGTGCCAGCAGCTTCAGACAGGGGAAGAACACTGAAGCTTTCTTT. Residues: CASSFRQGKNTEAFF.

The chain uses TRBV6-6 and TRBJ1-1; perhaps TRBD1 as D (5 bases). The germline V gene has CDR1 MNHNY and CDR2 SVGAGI (reference sequence). The CDR3 consists of 14 residues. The V gene lost 5 bases and the J gene lost 2 bases, with 12 bases spanning the gap. This chain's CDR3 is CASSRSDSNTEAFF. In DNA form, the CDR3 reads TGTGCCAGCAGTCGATCTGACAGTAACACTGAAGCTTTCTTT.

The chain is built from TRBV7-3 and TRBJ2-3; weak D call: TRBD2 (5 bases). Germline V CDR1 and CDR2: SGHTA, FQGTGA. Deletions cut 3 bases from V and 3 bases from J, with 7 bases between. The CDR3 length is 13 residues. This CDR3 is CASSFRGTDTQYF. Here the CDR3 DNA reads TGTGCCAGCAGCTTTCGGGGAACAGATACGCAGTATTTT.

The chain couples TRBV5-5 to TRBJ2-5, with 7 bases matching TRBD1. Germline trimming cut 4 bases from V and 5 bases from J; bases unmatched to any gene: 5. The CDR3 loop spans 13 amino acids. The V gene's germline CDR1 is SGHKS and CDR2 YYEKEE (reference sequence). The CDR3 protein is CASSLTGVETQYF. In DNA form, the CDR3 reads TGTGCCAGCAGCCTAACAGGGGTCGAGACCCAGTACTTC.

The chain employs TRBV10-3 and TRBJ1-6; D not resolved. This CDR3 contains 15 residues. Per the germline V gene, CDR1 is ENHRY and CDR2 is SYGVKD. Deletions cut 4 bases from V and 7 bases from J, with 14 bases between. The CDR3 nucleotides read TGTGCCATCAGTGTGGGTGAAACTGGGAATTCACCCCTCCACTTT. Protein sequence: CAISVGETGNSPLHF.

The J gene is TRBJ1-1, the V gene TRBV25-1, with a possible D match to TRBD1 (6 bases). The CDR3 is 15 amino acids. The germline V gene has CDR1 MGHDK and CDR2 SYGVNS. V was pared by 4 bases and J by 0 bases, with 12 bases between. CDR3 in DNA: TGTGCCAGCAGTGCCCGAGGACAGTTGAACACTGAAGCTTTCTTT. Translation: CASSARGQLNTEAFF.

The chain uses TRBV19 and TRBJ2-3; D ambiguous. CDR1 and CDR2 (germline): LNHDA, SQIVND (reference sequence). The CDR3 is made up of 14 amino acids. Trimming removed 6 bases from V and 2 bases from J, with 12 bases in between. The DNA for the CDR3 is TGTGCCAGTAGACGGCGACAAGTCACAGATACGCAGTATTTT. This codes for CASRRRQVTDTQYF.

The gene calls are TRBV7-8 and TRBJ2-7; unclear D gene. Trimming removed 3 bases from V and 2 bases from J, with 11 bases in between. The CDR3 totals 14 residues. From germline, CDR1 is SGHVS and CDR2 FQNEAQ. The CDR3 nucleotides are TGTGCCAGCAGCTTGACCCAGGTGGCCTACGAGCAGTACTTC. Protein product: CASSLTQVAYEQYF. Full variable domain (missing parts from reference TRBV7-8 and TRBJ2-7): GAGVSQSPRYKVAKRGQDVALRCDPISGHVSLFWYQQALGQGPEFLTYFQNEAQLDKSGLPSDRFFAERPEGSVSTLKIQRTQQEDSAVYLCASSLTQVAYEQYFGPGTRLTVT.

The rearrangement joins TRBV5-6 to TRBJ2-2; unclear D gene. CDR3 size: 13 residues. Trimming took 1 base from V and 7 from J, leaving 8 bases between them. Germline V gives CDR1 SGHDT, CDR2 YYEEEE. The CDR3 sequence is CASSLSMDGELFF. The CDR3 nucleotides are TGTGCCAGCAGCTTGTCAATGGACGGGGAGCTGTTTTTT.

This chain connects TRBV5-1 to TRBJ2-5, with D tentatively TRBD2 (7 bases). Germline values: CDR1 SGHRS, CDR2 YFSETQ. This CDR3 has 15 amino acids. The V and J ends lost 3 bases and 2 bases respectively, with 14 bases between them. The CDR3 bases are TGCGCCAGCAGCTATGCGGGGGCCCGGCAAGAGACCCAGTACTTC. Protein: CASSYAGARQETQYF.

The chain links TRBV12-5 to TRBJ2-5; 7 bases are shared with TRBD2. The CDR3 is 15 amino acids. Germline V gene sequence: CDR1 LGHNT, CDR2 FRNRAP. Trimming cost V 5 bases and J 0 bases; bases outside gene matches: 6. DNA of the CDR3: TGTGCTAGTGGTGCCGCGGGGGAGCACCAAGAGACCCAGTACTTC. The encoded protein is CASGAAGEHQETQYF.

The chain couples TRBV7-3 to TRBJ2-1; D is unclear. Deletions cut 1 base from V and 6 bases from J, with 10 bases between. The V gene's germline CDR1 is SGHTA and CDR2 FQGTGA. The CDR3 runs to 14 residues. The DNA for the CDR3 is TGTGCCAGCAGCTTAAATGTAGCCGGCAATGAGCAGTTCTTC. Translation: CASSLNVAGNEQFF.